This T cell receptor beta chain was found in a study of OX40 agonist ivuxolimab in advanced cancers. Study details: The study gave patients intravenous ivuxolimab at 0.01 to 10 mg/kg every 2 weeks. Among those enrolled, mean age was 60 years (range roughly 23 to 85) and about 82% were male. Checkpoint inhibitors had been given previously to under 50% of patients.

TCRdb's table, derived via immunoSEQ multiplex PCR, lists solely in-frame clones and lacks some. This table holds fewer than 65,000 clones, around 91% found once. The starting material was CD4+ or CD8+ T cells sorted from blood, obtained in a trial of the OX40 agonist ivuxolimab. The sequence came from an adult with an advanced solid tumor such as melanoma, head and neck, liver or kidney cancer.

The CDR3 loop reads CASSPKDLRGWETQYF. CDR3 DNA sequence: TGCGCCAGCAGCCCCAAGGATCTAAGGGGTTGGGAGACCCAGTACTTC. The chain joins TRBV5-1 to TRBJ2-5; D is perhaps TRBD1 (5 bases). This CDR3 is built from 16 residues. Trimming cost V 4 bases and J 5 bases, with 21 bases left between them. Per the germline V gene, CDR1 is SGHRS and CDR2 is YFSETQ.